The present T cell receptor (beta chain) was sequenced within a study of shared T cell receptors in the human thymus. Germline V CDR1 and CDR2: LNHNV, YYDKDF (reference sequence). V lost 3 bases and J lost 0; bases outside the gene matches: 5. There are 16 residues in the CDR3. The repertoire was sequenced with immunoSEQ multiplex PCR; TCRdb's copy has only in-frame clones and lacks some. The table has about 380,000 clones, around 93% seen once. The source of this sequence is a human donor. What was sequenced was thymocytes. The V gene is TRBV15, the J gene TRBJ1-5, with 7 bases fitting TRBD1. The DNA for the CDR3 is TGTGCCACCAGCAGGAGCGGACAGGTTAGCAATCAGCCCCAGCATTTT. This encodes CATSRSGQVSNQPQHF. Complete variable domain (other parts from reference TRBV15 and TRBJ1-5): DAMVIQNPRYQVTQFGKPVTLSCSQTLNHNVMYWYQQKSSQAPKLLFHYYDKDFNNEADTPDNFQSRRPNTSFCFLDIRSPGLGDTAMYLCATSRSGQVSNQPQHFGDGTRLSIL.